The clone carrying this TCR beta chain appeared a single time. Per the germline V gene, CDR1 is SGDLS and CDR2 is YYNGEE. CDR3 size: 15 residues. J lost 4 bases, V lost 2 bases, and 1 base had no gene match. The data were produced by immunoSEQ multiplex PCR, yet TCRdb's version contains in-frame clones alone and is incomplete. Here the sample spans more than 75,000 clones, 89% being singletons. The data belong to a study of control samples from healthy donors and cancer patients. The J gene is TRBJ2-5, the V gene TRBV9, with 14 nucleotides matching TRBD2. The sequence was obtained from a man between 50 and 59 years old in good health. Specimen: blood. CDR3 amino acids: CASSVGLAGGETQYF. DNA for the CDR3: TGTGCCAGCAGCGTCGGACTAGCGGGGGGAGAGACCCAGTACTTC.